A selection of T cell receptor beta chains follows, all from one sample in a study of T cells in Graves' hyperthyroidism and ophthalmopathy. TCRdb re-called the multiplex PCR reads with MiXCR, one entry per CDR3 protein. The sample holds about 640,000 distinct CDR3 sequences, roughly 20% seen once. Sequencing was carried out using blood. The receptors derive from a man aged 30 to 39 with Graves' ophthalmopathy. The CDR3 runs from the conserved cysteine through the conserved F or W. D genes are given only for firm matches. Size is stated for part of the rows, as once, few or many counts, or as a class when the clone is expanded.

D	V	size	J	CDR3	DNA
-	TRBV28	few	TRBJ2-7	CASSLSGAGEREQYF	TGTGCCAGCAGTCTCTCTGGAGCTGGAGAGAGGGAGCAGTACTTC
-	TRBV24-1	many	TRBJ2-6	CATQSAGTSGANVLTF	TGTGCCACCCAAAGCGCGGGAACCTCTGGGGCCAACGTCCTGACTTTC
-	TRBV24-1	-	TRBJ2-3	CATQRGSTDTQYF	TGTGCCACCCAGAGGGGGAGCACAGATACGCAGTATTTT
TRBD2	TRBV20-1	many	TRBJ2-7	CSAGGLAGGDYEQYF	TGCAGTGCTGGGGGACTAGCGGGAGGTGACTACGAGCAGTACTTC
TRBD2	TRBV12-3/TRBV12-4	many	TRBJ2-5	CASSLSGLAGETQYF	TGTGCCAGCAGTCTTTCGGGACTAGCGGGGGAGACCCAGTACTTC
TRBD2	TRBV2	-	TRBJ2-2	CASSGRGTGELFF	TGTGCCAGCAGCGGGAGGGGCACCGGGGAGCTGTTTTTT
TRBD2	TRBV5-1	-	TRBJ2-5	CASSGSGRLGETQYF	TGCGCCAGCAGCGGTAGCGGGAGGCTCGGGGAGACCCAGTACTTC
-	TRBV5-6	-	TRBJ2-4	CASSLIGAPGNIQYF	TGTGCCAGCAGCTTGATAGGGGCGCCCGGAAACATTCAGTACTTC
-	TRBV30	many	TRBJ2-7	CAWTLGTHEQYF	TGTGCCTGGACTCTGGGTACCCACGAGCAGTACTTC
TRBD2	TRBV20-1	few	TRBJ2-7	CSARDPGLGSYEQYF	TGCAGTGCTCGAGACCCGGGACTAGGCTCCTACGAGCAGTACTTC
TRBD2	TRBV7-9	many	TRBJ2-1	CASSLPSGRAGNEQFF	TGTGCCAGCAGCTTACCCAGCGGGAGGGCCGGGAATGAGCAGTTCTTC
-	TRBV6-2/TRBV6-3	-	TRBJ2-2	CASLGPGELFF	TGTGCCAGCCTGGGTCCCGGGGAGCTGTTTTTT
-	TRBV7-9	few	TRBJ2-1	CASSLAGRGAWNEQFF	TGTGCCAGCAGCTTGGCCGGACGGGGGGCATGGAATGAGCAGTTCTTC
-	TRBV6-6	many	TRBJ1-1	CASSYESWTEAFF	TGTGCCAGCAGTTACGAGAGTTGGACTGAAGCTTTCTTT
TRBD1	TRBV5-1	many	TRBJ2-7	CASGRDRGYEQYF	TGCGCCAGCGGCCGGGACAGGGGCTACGAGCAGTACTTC
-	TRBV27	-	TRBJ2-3	CASSLPTSVGYTQYF	TGTGCCAGCAGTTTACCGACTAGTGTGGGTTATACGCAGTATTTT
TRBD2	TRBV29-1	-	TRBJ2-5	CSATSGIRETQYF	TGCAGCGCGACTAGCGGGATAAGGGAGACCCAGTACTTC
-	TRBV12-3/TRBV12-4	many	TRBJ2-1	CASSLVIWESTNNEQFF	TGTGCCAGCAGTTTAGTGATATGGGAGTCCACTAACAATGAGCAGTTCTTC
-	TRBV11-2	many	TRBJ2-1	CASSLLRAPSSYNEQFF	TGTGCCAGCAGCTTATTACGGGCCCCGAGCTCCTACAATGAGCAGTTCTTC
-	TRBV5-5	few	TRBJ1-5	CASSFGGVSQPQHF	TGTGCCAGCAGCTTTGGTGGGGTAAGTCAGCCCCAGCATTTT
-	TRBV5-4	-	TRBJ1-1	CASSLKGNPLDMNTEAFF	TGTGCCAGCAGCTTGAAGGGGAACCCTCTTGATATGAACACTGAAGCTTTCTTT
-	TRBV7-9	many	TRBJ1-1	CASRPPGHTNTEAFF	TGTGCCAGCAGGCCCCCGGGACATACGAACACTGAAGCTTTCTTT
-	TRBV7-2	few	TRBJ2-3	CASSLGEGNTDTQYF	TGTGCCAGCAGCTTAGGTGAGGGAAACACAGATACGCAGTATTTT
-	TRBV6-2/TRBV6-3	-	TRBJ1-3	CASSYTPAPTGNTIYF	TGTGCCAGCAGTTACACGCCAGCTCCAACTGGAAACACCATATATTTT
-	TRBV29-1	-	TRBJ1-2	CSVPPSGRVEDYGYTF	TGCAGCGTTCCCCCCTCGGGCCGGGTGGAGGACTATGGCTACACCTTC
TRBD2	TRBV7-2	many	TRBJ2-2	CASTPGQRTSGSRTGELFF	TGTGCCAGCACCCCGGGACAGAGGACTAGCGGGAGCCGAACCGGGGAGCTGTTTTTT
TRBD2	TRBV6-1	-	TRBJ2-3	CASSGLLAGDWTDTQYF	TGTGCCAGCAGTGGATTACTAGCGGGAGATTGGACAGATACGCAGTATTTT
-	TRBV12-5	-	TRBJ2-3	CASGLGSTEYF	TGTGCTAGTGGACTCGGTAGCACAGAGTATTTT
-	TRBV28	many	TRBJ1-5	CASSHRRDNQPQHF	TGTGCCAGCAGTCACCGACGGGATAATCAGCCCCAGCATTTT
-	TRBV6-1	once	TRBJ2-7	CASSEAGCYEQYF	TGTGCCAGCAGTGAAGCGGGATGCTACGAGCAGTACTTC
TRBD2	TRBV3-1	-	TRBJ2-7	CASSQETLAGVSYEQYF	TGTGCCAGCAGCCAAGAAACCCTAGCGGGAGTCTCCTACGAGCAGTACTTC
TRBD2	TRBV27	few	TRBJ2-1	CASSLTTSGRPYNEQFF	TGTGCCAGCAGTCTGACGACTAGCGGGAGGCCCTACAATGAGCAGTTCTTC
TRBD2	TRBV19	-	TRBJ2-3	CASSSHKAGSTDTQYF	TGTGCCAGTAGTTCTCACAAAGCGGGGAGCACAGATACGCAGTATTTT
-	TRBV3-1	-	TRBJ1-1	CASSHSGTMNTEAFF	TGTGCCAGCAGCCACTCCGGGACAATGAACACTGAAGCTTTCTTT
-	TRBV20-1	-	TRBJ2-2	CSARFRGTTGELFF	TGCAGTGCTAGATTTCGGGGGACCACCGGGGAGCTGTTTTTT
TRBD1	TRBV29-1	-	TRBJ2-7	CSALDRDGYEQYF	TGCAGCGCCCTCGACAGGGATGGCTACGAGCAGTACTTC
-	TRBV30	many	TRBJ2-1	CAWSVPPSIFEQFF	TGTGCCTGGAGTGTACCCCCTTCAATATTCGAGCAGTTCTTC